What follows are 29 T cell receptor beta chains derived from one specimen sequenced in a study of CD8 T cells in ankylosing spondylitis. Each CDR3 protein is one row after TCRdb ran MiXCR on the 5' RACE reads. This sample has roughly 200,000 distinct CDR3 sequences; 25% to 30% occur once, and the top ten carry 5% to 7.5%. The sequencing input was blood, either unsorted or a sorted T cell fraction (not recorded which). The receptor source for this set is a male donor with ankylosing spondylitis or in good health (not recorded which).

CDR3 DNA sequence: TGTGCCAGCAGTGACCTCCGGACGGGGACCCAGTACTTC. As protein: CASSDLRTGTQYF. The V call is TRBV25-1, the J call TRBJ2-5, with D unresolved. The CDR3 totals 13 residues. Germline CDR1 is MGHDK and CDR2 is SYGVNS. V was pared by 3 bases and J by 7 bases, with 12 bases between.

The genes are TRBV15 and TRBJ2-5, with unresolved D. The germline V and J ends were trimmed by 0 bases and 0 bases, with 8 bases remaining between them. The CDR3 has 15 amino acids. Germline V gene sequence: CDR1 LNHNV, CDR2 YYDKDF (reference sequence). The CDR3 reads CATSRDRADQETQYF. CDR3 sequence (DNA): TGTGCCACCAGCAGAGATAGGGCGGACCAAGAGACCCAGTACTTC.

This clonotype has a count of ten or more. The chain has TRBV29-1 and TRBJ2-5, with D uncertain. V lost 0 bases and J 5 bases, leaving 10 bases between the germline ends. The CDR3 spans 13 residues. CDR1 SQVTM and CDR2 ANQGSEA come from the germline V gene. CDR3 amino acids: CSVEDPVAETQYF. The CDR3 DNA reads as TGCAGCGTTGAAGATCCAGTTGCGGAGACCCAGTACTTC.

J is TRBJ1-3 and V is TRBV6-5; D might be TRBD1 (5 bases). Germline V gives CDR1 MNHEY, CDR2 SVGAGI. The CDR3 spans 14 residues. The V end was cut by 2 bases, the J end by 2 bases, with 7 bases between. This chain's CDR3 is CASSYGTTGNTIYF. The DNA for the CDR3 is TGTGCCAGCAGTTACGGGACCACTGGAAACACCATATATTTT.

The chain links TRBV7-3 to TRBJ2-3; 8 positions match TRBD2. With V trimmed by 5 bases and J by 5 bases, 9 bases remained unmatched. Germline CDR1 is SGHTA and CDR2 is FQGTGA. CDR3 length equals 15 residues. Here the CDR3 reads CASSPGGGRGDTQYF. The CDR3 coding sequence is TGTGCCAGCAGCCCAGGCGGGGGGCGCGGAGATACGCAGTATTTT.

The J gene is TRBJ1-2, the V gene TRBV20-1, with D uncertain. CDR3 length: 13 residues. Germline loops: CDR1 DFQATT, CDR2 SNEGSKA (reference sequence). V lost 0 bases, J lost 6 bases, and 11 bases lay in between. This CDR3 is CSAREIGMDGYTF. CDR3 in DNA: TGCAGTGCTAGAGAGATAGGGATGGATGGCTACACCTTC.

This clonotype has a count of ten or more. The chain carries TRBV11-2 and TRBJ1-2, with D possibly matching TRBD1 (5 bases). The CDR3 contains 12 residues. V dropped 5 bases and J dropped 7 bases, with 11 bases sitting between them. Germline V CDR1 and CDR2: SGHAT, FQNNGV. The chain's CDR3 is CASSPAGGGYTF. The CDR3 bases are TGTGCCAGCAGCCCCGCCGGGGGTGGCTACACCTTC.

This clonotype appeared many times. V gene TRBV2 combines with J gene TRBJ2-5; 8 nucleotides line up with TRBD2. The CDR3 spans 14 residues. Germline assignment: CDR1 SNHLY and CDR2 FYNNEI. The trim removed 6 bases at V and 7 bases at J, leaving 10 bases unmatched. The CDR3 protein is CASRTGTSGSTQYF. The CDR3 DNA follows: TGTGCCAGCAGGACCGGGACTAGTGGTTCGACCCAGTACTTC.

This clonotype was recorded many times. This sequence joins TRBV2 and TRBJ2-7; D not resolved. Per germline, CDR1 SNHLY and CDR2 FYNNEI. The V end was cut by 3 bases, the J end by 6 bases, with 12 bases between. The CDR3 covers 13 residues. The DNA for the CDR3 is TGTGCCAGCAGTGAGACTTTACCGGGCGAGCAGTACTTC. Its translation is CASSETLPGEQYF.

This chain connects TRBV12-3 or TRBV12-4 to TRBJ2-7, with 11 bases matching TRBD1. V lost 6 bases and J lost 5; bases outside the gene matches: 9. The CDR3 consists of 15 residues. The CDR3, as DNA: TGTGCCAGCAGGCGGACAGGGGGCGCTTCGCACGAGCAGTACTTC. Its protein product is CASRRTGGASHEQYF.

In this sample, this clonotype turned up many times. The V gene is TRBV11-2, the J gene TRBJ2-7, with 7 bases fitting TRBD2. V shed 1 base, J shed 3 bases, and the junction held 3 bases outside the gene matches. The germline V gene encodes CDR1 SGHAT and CDR2 FQNNGV. CDR3 length: 14 residues. The CDR3 coding sequence is TGTGCCAGCAGCTTAGCCGGGACTATCTACGAGCAGTACTTC. Residues: CASSLAGTIYEQYF.

This clonotype was observed once. The chain carries TRBV15 and TRBJ2-1; TRBD2 matches at 11 bases. In germline, CDR1 is LNHNV, CDR2 YYDKDF (reference sequence). The CDR3 spans 16 residues. Losses at the gene ends were 3 bases for V and 4 bases for J; bases not matched to a gene: 5. Here the CDR3 reads CATSSGTSGNYNEQFF. DNA for the CDR3: TGTGCCACCAGCAGTGGGACTAGCGGAAATTACAATGAGCAGTTCTTC.

This clonotype has at least ten counts. The rearrangement uses TRBV12-3 or TRBV12-4 and TRBJ2-5, with 7 bases identical to TRBD2. This CDR3 is 15 amino acids long. The junction had 8 bases not matched to a gene; V was cut back by 6 bases and J by 1 base. CDR3 coding DNA: TGTGCCAGCAGAAAAAGGCGGGGGATCCAAGAGACCCAGTACTTC. Translation gives CASRKRRGIQETQYF.

Many counts were recorded for this clonotype. This rearrangement joins TRBV28 to TRBJ2-7; 7 nucleotides line up with TRBD2. Trimming cost V 7 bases and J 2 bases; bases outside gene matches: 11. Germline loops: CDR1 MDHEN, CDR2 SYDVKM. The CDR3 consists of 15 residues. DNA for the CDR3: TGTGCCAGCACTATTGGGGCTAGCGGCCCCTACGAGCAGTACTTC. Residues: CASTIGASGPYEQYF. The whole variable domain, remainder taken from reference TRBV28 and TRBJ2-7, is DVKVTQSSRYLVKRTGEKVFLECVQDMDHENMFWYRQDPGLGLRLIYFSYDVKMKEKGDIPEGYSVSREKKERFSLILESASTNQTSMYLCASTIGASGPYEQYFGPGTRLTVT.

V and J are TRBV6-5 and TRBJ1-1; 7 nucleotides line up with TRBD1. The CDR3 contains 15 residues. Per the germline V gene, CDR1 is MNHEY and CDR2 is SVGAGI. V was clipped by 2 bases and J by 4 bases; unmatched bases: 7. CDR3 bases: TGTGCCAGCAGTTACCGACAGGGCCGGCGCACTGAAGCTTTCTTT. This gives the protein CASSYRQGRRTEAFF.

The chain couples TRBV7-8 to TRBJ2-5, with D perhaps assigned TRBD1 or TRBD2 (5 bases each). Trimming took off 5 bases at V and 1 base at J, with 11 bases between the two ends. Germline V gives CDR1 SGHVS, CDR2 FQNEAQ. This CDR3 has 14 residues. The CDR3 here is CASSPGTTQETQYF. CDR3 bases: TGTGCCAGCAGCCCCGGGACGACCCAAGAGACCCAGTACTTC.

J is TRBJ2-6 and V is TRBV18, with D possibly matching TRBD1 (6 bases). V was clipped by 6 bases and J by 0 bases, with 15 bases between them. The CDR3 runs 17 residues. Germline V lookup: CDR1 KGHSH, CDR2 LQKENI. The chain's CDR3 is CASSRSGTNSGANVLTF. CDR3 nucleotide sequence: TGTGCCAGCTCTAGGTCAGGGACAAACTCTGGGGCCAACGTCCTGACTTTC.

The chain recombines TRBV20-1 with TRBJ2-3; 12 nucleotides align to TRBD2. Germline CDR1 and CDR2: DFQATT and SNEGSKA (reference sequence). V lost 6 bases and J lost 6; bases outside the gene matches: 4. CDR3 size: 13 residues. The CDR3 sequence: CSAGTSGWDTQYF. CDR3 nucleotides: TGCAGTGCCGGGACTAGCGGGTGGGATACGCAGTATTTT.

This clonotype occurred a few times. The chain recombines TRBV6-2 or TRBV6-3 with TRBJ2-7; D is uncertain. This CDR3 comprises 16 residues. V was shortened by 0 bases and J by 1 base, with 13 bases between the two germline ends. Germline CDR1 MNHEY, CDR2 SVGEGT. The CDR3 reads CASSYSTPRPSYEQYF. The CDR3 nucleotides are TGTGCCAGCAGTTACTCGACTCCTCGCCCATCCTACGAGCAGTACTTC.

The rearrangement joins TRBV5-5 to TRBJ2-7; D is possibly TRBD1 or TRBD2 (5 bases each). Germline assignment: CDR1 SGHKS and CDR2 YYEKEE (reference sequence). V shed 0 bases and J shed 3 bases, with 19 bases lying between them. The CDR3 is 17 amino acids. CDR3 sequence: CASSLGSATGTYYEQYF. CDR3 coding DNA: TGTGCCAGCAGCTTGGGCTCCGCGACCGGGACGTACTACGAGCAGTACTTC.

The J gene is TRBJ2-2, the V gene TRBV20-1, with D tentatively TRBD2 (6 bases). The germline V and J ends were trimmed by 1 base and 6 bases, with 15 bases remaining between them. The CDR3 is made up of 15 amino acids. Germline-derived CDR1 and CDR2 are DFQATT and SNEGSKA (reference sequence). The CDR3 protein is CSARVLAGLAGELFF. The CDR3 DNA follows: TGCAGTGCTAGAGTTTTGGCGGGGCTCGCCGGGGAGCTGTTTTTT.

The gene calls are TRBV10-3 and TRBJ2-7; D not certain. The germline CDR1 and CDR2 sequences are ENHRY and SYGVKD. The CDR3 is 14 amino acids. Trimming stripped 5 bases from V and 0 bases from J, with 11 bases between. As DNA, the CDR3 is TGTGCCATCAGTCGGGCCGGCAGCTCCTACGAGCAGTACTTC. As protein: CAISRAGSSYEQYF.

This clonotype was seen many times. The chain employs TRBV6-5 and TRBJ1-1; D gene unclear. V lost 2 bases and J 6 bases, leaving 10 bases between the germline ends. Germline CDR1 reads MNHEY; CDR2 reads SVGAGI. The CDR3 is made up of 13 amino acids. The CDR3 protein is CASSYRTVAEAFF. In nucleotides, the CDR3 is TGTGCCAGCAGTTACCGGACGGTGGCTGAAGCTTTCTTT.

The rearrangement joins TRBV12-3 or TRBV12-4 to TRBJ2-7, with 9 positions matching TRBD1. The CDR3 has 15 amino acids. The J segment lost 6 bases and the V segment lost 6 bases, leaving 12 bases of the junction unmatched. The CDR3, as DNA: TGTGCCAGCAGACTAGGGGGGACAGGGTCGGGCGAGCAGTACTTC. The encoded protein is CASRLGGTGSGEQYF.

This clonotype is deemed medium-sized. V gene TRBV29-1 combines with J gene TRBJ2-7; D is ambiguous. Looked up from germline, CDR1 is SQVTM and CDR2 is ANQGSEA. This CDR3 has 13 residues. Deletions cut 3 bases from V and 0 bases from J, with 9 bases between. CDR3 region: CSVDVGGSYEQYF. The CDR3 nucleotides are TGCAGCGTTGATGTAGGCGGCTCCTACGAGCAGTACTTC.

The rearrangement uses TRBV6-1 and TRBJ2-7; D is tentatively TRBD1 or TRBD2 (6 bases each). CDR1 and CDR2 (germline): MNHNS, SASEGT. Trimming took 0 bases from V and 6 from J, leaving 15 bases between them. CDR3 length: 15 amino acids. The chain's CDR3 is CASSEAGQGRLEQYF. In DNA form, the CDR3 reads TGTGCCAGCAGTGAAGCAGGCCAGGGGAGGCTCGAGCAGTACTTC.

The chain recombines TRBV20-1 with TRBJ2-7; TRBD1 matches at 12 bases. The ends lost 6 bases at V and 5 bases at J; junction bases unmatched: 8. Germline CDR1 is DFQATT and CDR2 is SNEGSKA (reference sequence). This CDR3 has 14 amino acids. CDR3 nucleotide sequence: TGCAGTGCCCGGGCCGGGACAGGGGGCCACGAGCAGTACTTC. Translating it yields CSARAGTGGHEQYF.

The table lists this clonotype with a few counts. The chain uses TRBV20-1 and TRBJ2-3, with D tentatively TRBD2 (7 bases). Germline V CDR1 and CDR2: DFQATT, SNEGSKA (reference sequence). There are 14 residues in the CDR3. V lost 6 bases, J lost 1 base, and 14 bases lay in between. The CDR3 spells CSAWVGGGTDTQYF. The DNA for the CDR3 is TGCAGTGCCTGGGTAGGGGGGGGCACAGATACGCAGTATTTT.

This rearrangement joins TRBV20-1 to TRBJ1-5; D perhaps matches TRBD1 (5 bases). This CDR3 is 15 amino acids long. The V and J ends lost 3 bases and 0 bases respectively, with 12 bases between them. In germline, CDR1 is DFQATT, CDR2 SNEGSKA (reference sequence). CDR3 protein: CSASIGTDSNQPQHF. CDR3 sequence (DNA): TGCAGTGCTAGTATCGGGACGGATAGCAATCAGCCCCAGCATTTT.